The 15 T cell receptor beta chains below all came from one sample that was sequenced in a study of cytomegalovirus exposure and HLA in healthy donors. The PCR used 60 Vbeta and 13 Jbeta primers. Clones were sequenced by immunoSEQ multiplex PCR, and TCRdb holds only the in-frame ones, with some missing. The sample shows 180,000 or so clones, approximately 77% of them seen only once. The sequencing input was PBMCs. The source of these receptors is a male donor in good health and CMV-seronegative.

V usage is TRBV4-2 and J usage is TRBJ1-3; tentative D call: TRBD1 (6 bases). This CDR3 contains 18 residues. The germline gives CDR1 LGHNA, CDR2 YNFKEQ. V gave up 3 bases and J gave up 4 bases, with 22 bases separating them. CDR3 sequence reads: CASSQELPGQLSGNTIYF. In nucleotides, the CDR3 is TGTGCCAGCAGCCAGGAACTACCCGGACAGCTCTCGGGAAACACCATATATTTT.

The rearrangement uses TRBV12-5 and TRBJ2-7; no clear D. Germline V gene sequence: CDR1 LGHNT, CDR2 FRNRAP. The V gene lost 5 bases and the J gene lost 3 bases, with 5 bases spanning the gap. This CDR3 spans 11 amino acids. The CDR3, as DNA: TGTGCTAGTGGTGTATACTACGAGCAGTACTTC. Translation gives CASGVYYEQYF.

This clone was seen more than once but under ten times. The genes are TRBV4-3 and TRBJ1-1; 9 bases match TRBD1. The CDR3 runs to 15 residues. Germline V gives CDR1 LGHNA, CDR2 YSLEER. V lost 2 bases and J lost 7; bases outside the gene matches: 8. CDR3 protein: CASSQTGTGKIEAFF. In nucleotides, the CDR3 is TGCGCCAGCAGCCAAACCGGGACAGGGAAGATTGAAGCTTTCTTT.

The V and J genes are TRBV5-4 and TRBJ2-1; D is undetermined. Germline CDR1 reads SGHNT; CDR2 reads YYREEE (reference sequence). CDR3 length equals 14 residues. V was clipped by 0 bases and J by 5 bases, with 9 bases between them. DNA for the CDR3: TGTGCCAGCAGCTTGGAAAGCCAACACAATGAGCAGTTCTTC. Translating it yields CASSLESQHNEQFF. Combining the CDR3 with reference TRBV5-4 and TRBJ2-1 gives the whole variable domain ETGVTQSPTHLIKTRGQQVTLRCSSQSGHNTVSWYQQALGQGPQFIFQYYREEENGRGNFPPRFSGLQFPNYSSELNVNALELDDSALYLCASSLESQHNEQFFGPGTRLTVL.

The rearrangement links TRBV12-5 to TRBJ2-1; 9 nucleotides agree with TRBD2. Looked up from germline, CDR1 is LGHNT and CDR2 is FRNRAP. J was trimmed by 1 base and V by 0 bases; bases with no gene match: 7. The CDR3 spans 18 residues. The CDR3 reads CASGLVQIAGVSYNEQFF. The DNA for the CDR3 is TGTGCTAGTGGTTTGGTCCAAATAGCGGGAGTGTCCTACAATGAGCAGTTCTTC.

The chain recombines TRBV29-1 with TRBJ1-1; 7 bases match TRBD1. There are 13 residues in the CDR3. The germline V gene encodes CDR1 SQVTM and CDR2 ANQGSEA. The ends lost 7 bases at V and 4 bases at J; junction bases unmatched: 9. CDR3 DNA sequence: TGCAGCGCCCTGGACAGGAAGGCCACTGAAGCTTTCTTT. Translated: CSALDRKATEAFF.

About this clone: Other DNA sequences from this sample encode an identical CDR3 as well. The chain combines TRBV6-5 with TRBJ2-7, with 7 bases fitting TRBD1. Germline-derived CDR1 and CDR2 are MNHEY and SVGAGI. Trimming cost V 6 bases and J 2 bases; bases outside gene matches: 10. The CDR3 contains 15 residues. CDR3 amino acids: CASSRGQQNPYEQYF. In DNA, the CDR3 is TGTGCCAGCAGCCGGGGACAGCAAAACCCCTACGAGCAGTACTTC.

This chain uses TRBV9 with TRBJ2-1; 7 bases match TRBD1. Germline lookup yields CDR1 SGDLS and CDR2 YYNGEE. Trimming at V came to 2 bases and at J to 6 bases, leaving 5 bases not matched to a gene. The CDR3 is 14 amino acids. The CDR3 region is CASSVDRVVNEQFF. The CDR3 DNA sequence: TGTGCCAGCAGCGTCGACAGGGTAGTCAATGAGCAGTTCTTC.

This rearrangement joins TRBV28 to TRBJ1-1; D call uncertain. The CDR3 spans 15 residues. V lost 1 base, J lost 1 base, and 10 bases lay in between. Germline assignment: CDR1 MDHEN and CDR2 SYDVKM. The CDR3 DNA reads TGTGCCAGCAGTTTATTGGGCCCCCGGAACACTGAAGCTTTCTTT. This gives the protein CASSLLGPRNTEAFF.

This clone was detected only once. The CDR3 protein is CASRKQGNQPQHF. The CDR3 nucleotides are TGTGCCAGCAGGAAACAGGGGAATCAGCCCCAGCATTTT. The chain uses TRBV6-5 and TRBJ1-5; TRBD1 matches 7 bases. The CDR3 runs to 13 residues. V was clipped by 6 bases and J by 4 bases; unmatched bases: 3. CDR1 and CDR2 from the germline V gene are MNHEY and SVGAGI.

The chain links TRBV29-1 to TRBJ1-2; unclear D gene. There are 12 residues in the CDR3. The germline V gene encodes CDR1 SQVTM and CDR2 ANQGSEA. Between the trimmed V and J ends, which lost 3 bases and 9 bases, there was a span of 14 bases. The CDR3 loop reads CSVDMSGISYTF. Here the CDR3 DNA reads TGCAGCGTTGATATGTCGGGAATAAGCTACACCTTC.

This clone was picked up one time. This CDR3 reads CASSYSQGWGGYTF. DNA of the CDR3: TGTGCCAGCAGTTACTCGCAGGGTTGGGGTGGCTACACCTTC. J is TRBJ1-2 and V is TRBV6-5, with a weak D call TRBD1 (5 bases). V lost 0 bases, J lost 7 bases, and 12 bases lay in between. CDR3 length: 14 residues. Germline V lookup: CDR1 MNHEY, CDR2 SVGAGI.

The rearrangement uses TRBV23-1 and TRBJ2-5; possible D gene TRBD1, 6 bases. TRBV23-1 qualifies as an ORF whose function is uncertain. Trimming removed 6 bases at V and 5 bases at J, with 16 bases between. The CDR3 length is 14 residues. DNA for the CDR3: TGCGCCAGCAGAACAGGGTCTCGGCGGGAGACCCAGTACTTC. Residues: CASRTGSRRETQYF.

The chain is built from TRBV12-5 and TRBJ2-1, with a weak D call TRBD2 (6 bases). The V gene lost 11 bases and the J gene lost 0 bases, with 20 bases spanning the gap. CDR1 is LGHNT, CDR2 FRNRAP, per germline. The CDR3 loop spans 16 amino acids. In DNA, the CDR3 is TGTGCTGGGGCCCCGGGACTCCTTAGCTCCTACAATGAGCAGTTCTTC. Translated: CAGAPGLLSSYNEQFF.

The chain carries TRBV5-8 and TRBJ2-1, with a possible D match to TRBD1 (5 bases). V was pared by 1 base and J by 12 bases, with 11 bases between. CDR3 size: 12 residues. CDR1 is SGHTS, CDR2 YDEGEE, per germline. CDR3 loop: CASSLFTQGQFF. The DNA for the CDR3 is TGTGCCAGCAGCTTGTTTACCCAGGGGCAGTTCTTC.